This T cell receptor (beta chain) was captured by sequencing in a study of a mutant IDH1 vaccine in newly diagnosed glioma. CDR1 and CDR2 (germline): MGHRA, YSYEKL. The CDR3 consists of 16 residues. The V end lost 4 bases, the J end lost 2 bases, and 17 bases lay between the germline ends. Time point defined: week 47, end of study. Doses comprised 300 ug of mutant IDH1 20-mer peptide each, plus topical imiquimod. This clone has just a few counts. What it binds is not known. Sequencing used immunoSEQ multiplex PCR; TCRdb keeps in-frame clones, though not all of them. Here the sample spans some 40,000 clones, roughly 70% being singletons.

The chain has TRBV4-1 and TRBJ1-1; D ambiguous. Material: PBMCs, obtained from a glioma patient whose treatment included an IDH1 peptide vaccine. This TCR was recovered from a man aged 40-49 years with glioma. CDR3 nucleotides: TGCGCCAGCAGCCGTTACAATGTGGGCCTAAACACTGAAGCTTTCTTT. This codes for CASSRYNVGLNTEAFF.